Listed here are 18 T cell receptor beta chains from one sample, sequenced in a study of shared clonotypes between healthy human individuals (dated by TCRdb to the early 2020s). Libraries were made using the immunoSEQ multiplex PCR assay. What TCRdb holds here is the immuneACCESS table cut down to in-frame rearrangements. Part of the clones is not present; checked against another copy, under half of the missing clones reflect an unresolved V gene, and the others are unexplained. A total of 530,000 or so clones appear in this sample, about 80% of them only once. The ten largest clones add up to under 15% of the sample. Sequencing input: PBMCs. The receptors were sampled from a woman in her 40s in good health. Some clones in this sample may be carry-over from other donors' samples.

The chain employs TRBV5-1 and TRBJ2-1, with D unclear. Trimming cost V 0 bases and J 10 bases, with 11 bases left between them. The CDR3 consists of 13 residues. CDR1 SGHRS and CDR2 YFSETQ come from the germline V gene. The CDR3 DNA reads as TGCGCCAGCAGCTTGGGGTCGGACCTAGAGCAGTTCTTC. Translation gives CASSLGSDLEQFF.

This chain joins TRBV5-1 and TRBJ1-1; possible D gene TRBD1, 5 bases. In germline, CDR1 is SGHRS, CDR2 YFSETQ. The V end lost 0 bases, the J end lost 2 bases, and 11 bases lay between the germline ends. The CDR3 has 15 residues. The CDR3 here is CASSLAFGGNTEAFF. In DNA form, the CDR3 reads TGCGCCAGCAGCTTGGCCTTTGGGGGAAACACTGAAGCTTTCTTT. The whole variable domain, remainder taken from reference TRBV5-1 and TRBJ1-1, is KAGVTQTPRYLIKTRGQQVTLSCSPISGHRSVSWYQQTPGQGLQFLFEYFSETQRNKGNFPGRFSGRQFSNSRSEMNVSTLELGDSALYLCASSLAFGGNTEAFFGQGTRLTVV.

The CDR3: CASSKEKQGGHPHDTQYF. The CDR3 nucleotides read TGTGCCAGCAGCAAAGAGAAACAGGGAGGTCACCCCCACGATACGCAGTATTTT. The chain recombines TRBV21-1 with TRBJ2-3. TRBV21-1 corresponds to a pseudogene. The CDR3 runs to 18 residues.

The chain combines TRBV5-1 with TRBJ2-3; D might be TRBD2 (5 bases). The CDR3 loop spans 13 amino acids. Per the germline V gene, CDR1 is SGHRS and CDR2 is YFSETQ. Trimming pared 0 bases from V and 4 bases from J, leaving 6 bases between. The CDR3 DNA is TGCGCCAGCAGCTTGGTGGAGGCAGATACGCAGTATTTT. Translation gives CASSLVEADTQYF.

On this clone itself: With a far larger clone one base away, a read error is the likely cause. Other DNA sequences in the same sample also yield this CDR3. The J gene is TRBJ1-2, the V gene TRBV7-2; no firm D call. This CDR3 region has 12 residues. From germline, CDR1 is SGHTA and CDR2 FQGNSA. The V and J ends lost 2 bases and 4 bases respectively, with 5 bases between them. The CDR3 reads CASSLTGYGYTF. CDR3 DNA: TGTGCCAGCAGCTTAACCGGCTATGGCTACACCTTC.

The V and J genes are TRBV29-1 and TRBJ1-1; 10 bases line up with TRBD1. CDR3 length: 12 residues. CDR1 is SQVTM, CDR2 ANQGSEA, per germline. V was pared by 7 bases and J by 6 bases, with 5 bases of the junction left unmatched. In nucleotides, the CDR3 is TGCAGCGGACAGGGGGCGGCGCCTGAAGCTTTCTTT. Its translation: CSGQGAAPEAFF. Filled out from reference TRBV29-1 and TRBJ1-1, the complete variable domain reads SAVISQKPSRDICQRGTSLTIQCQVDSQVTMMFWYRQQPGQSLTLIATANQGSEATYESGFVIDKFPISRPNLTFSTLTVSNMSPEDSSIYLCSGQGAAPEAFFGQGTRLTVV.

This rearrangement joins TRBV5-1 to TRBJ1-1; the match to TRBD1 covers 7 bases. The J segment lost 5 bases and the V segment lost 4 bases, leaving 8 bases of the junction unmatched. Germline V CDR1 and CDR2: SGHRS, YFSETQ. The CDR3 consists of 14 residues. The CDR3 DNA reads TGCGCCAGCAGCCTACGACAGGGAAGGACTGAAGCTTTCTTT. The encoded protein is CASSLRQGRTEAFF.

The CDR3 loop reads CASSLNGRGLGETQYF. CDR3 sequence (DNA): TGTGCCAGCAGCTTAAACGGCAGGGGATTAGGAGAGACCCAGTACTTC. The chain recombines TRBV7-2 with TRBJ2-5, with a possible D match to TRBD1 (6 bases). The germline V and J ends were trimmed by 2 bases and 4 bases, with 17 bases remaining between them. Germline CDR1 SGHTA, CDR2 FQGNSA. The CDR3 spans 16 residues.

The chain combines TRBV7-3 with TRBJ2-6; D might be TRBD1 (6 bases). Trimming cost V 0 bases and J 2 bases, with 8 bases left between them. From germline, CDR1 is SGHTA and CDR2 FQGTGA. The CDR3 covers 16 residues. CDR3 in amino acids: CASSLTWGPGANVLTF. CDR3 bases: TGTGCCAGCAGCTTAACGTGGGGGCCTGGGGCCAACGTCCTGACTTTC.

As for this clone: With a far larger clone one base away, a read error is the likely cause. Different DNA sequences within this sample yield the same CDR3. CDR3 in DNA: TGTGCCAGCAGCCAAGGACAGAACACTGAAGCTTTCTTT. Protein: CASSQGQNTEAFF. The chain employs TRBV14 and TRBJ1-1; D is unresolved. Germline V gene lookup returns CDR1 SGHDN and CDR2 FVKESK. The V end was cut by 1 base, the J end by 1 base, with 4 bases between. The CDR3 contains 13 residues.

This clone was detected once. The chain carries TRBV5-1 and TRBJ2-1; 7 nucleotides match TRBD1. The J segment lost 6 bases and the V segment lost 4 bases, leaving 7 bases of the junction unmatched. From germline, CDR1 is SGHRS and CDR2 YFSETQ. The CDR3 is made up of 14 amino acids. CDR3 DNA: TGCGCCAGCAGCCAAGACAGGGTTCCCAATGAGCAGTTCTTC. Its protein is CASSQDRVPNEQFF. The variable domain in full, with the rest retrieved from reference TRBV5-1 and TRBJ2-1, is KAGVTQTPRYLIKTRGQQVTLSCSPISGHRSVSWYQQTPGQGLQFLFEYFSETQRNKGNFPGRFSGRQFSNSRSEMNVSTLELGDSALYLCASSQDRVPNEQFFGPGTRLTVL.

The chain carries TRBV28 and TRBJ1-1; the match to TRBD1 covers 7 bases. The V segment lost 0 bases and the J segment 4 bases; nucleotides outside the gene matches: 5. Germline values: CDR1 MDHEN, CDR2 SYDVKM. This CDR3 contains 15 residues. Here the CDR3 reads CASSLWEGAGTEAFF. The CDR3 DNA is TGTGCCAGCAGTTTATGGGAGGGGGCCGGCACTGAAGCTTTCTTT. Using reference TRBV28 and TRBJ1-1 for the parts outside the CDR3, the full variable domain is DVKVTQSSRYLVKRTGEKVFLECVQDMDHENMFWYRQDPGLGLRLIYFSYDVKMKEKGDIPEGYSVSREKKERFSLILESASTNQTSMYLCASSLWEGAGTEAFFGQGTRLTVV.

This clone was detected a few times. Other DNA sequences from this sample encode an identical CDR3 as well. This chain connects TRBV7-3 to TRBJ2-2, with 7 bases lining up with TRBD2. Germline V gene lookup returns CDR1 SGHTA and CDR2 FQGTGA. J lost 5 bases, V lost 2 bases, and 5 bases had no gene match. The CDR3 loop spans 15 amino acids. In nucleotides, the CDR3 is TGTGCCAGCAGCTTACTCGCGGGAGAGACCGGGGAGCTGTTTTTT. The encoded protein is CASSLLAGETGELFF.

This chain links TRBV7-2 with TRBJ1-2, with D possibly being TRBD1 (5 bases). The CDR3 totals 13 residues. Trimming removed 9 bases from V and 4 bases from J, with 15 bases in between. The germline V gene has CDR1 SGHTA and CDR2 FQGNSA. The CDR3 spells CASDAGRAYGYTF. The CDR3 coding sequence is TGTGCCAGTGATGCAGGGCGGGCCTATGGCTACACCTTC.

The chain is built from TRBV28 and TRBJ2-7, with 12 positions matching TRBD2. Germline CDR1 reads MDHEN; CDR2 reads SYDVKM. The CDR3 is 16 amino acids. V trimming: 3 bases; J trimming: 2 bases; junction bases outside the gene matches: 5. Here the CDR3 DNA reads TGTGCCAGCAGTTTGTCTAGCGGGAGGGTTCCCTACGAGCAGTACTTC. It is translated as CASSLSSGRVPYEQYF.

The chain employs TRBV10-3 and TRBJ1-4; D is unclear. Germline-derived CDR1 and CDR2 are ENHRY and SYGVKD. V was shortened by 0 bases and J by 8 bases, with 7 bases between the two germline ends. This CDR3 region has 13 residues. The CDR3: CAISESSAEKLFF. The CDR3 DNA sequence: TGTGCCATCAGTGAGTCGTCAGCGGAAAAACTGTTTTTT.

The V gene is TRBV7-2, the J gene TRBJ1-5; D remains ambiguous. Trimming took off 5 bases at V and 7 bases at J, with 18 bases between the two ends. The CDR3 totals 15 residues. Germline CDR1 reads SGHTA; CDR2 reads FQGNSA. The CDR3 protein is CASSPAPGSLQPQHF. Written as DNA, the CDR3 is TGTGCCAGCAGCCCGGCCCCGGGAAGTCTCCAGCCCCAGCATTTT.

This chain connects TRBV14 to TRBJ2-1, with 8 bases identical to TRBD2. The CDR3 covers 15 residues. V shed 4 bases, J shed 1 base, and the junction held 3 bases outside the gene matches. The germline V gene has CDR1 SGHDN and CDR2 FVKESK. The CDR3 nucleotides read TGTGCCAGCAGCCCGCTAGCGGGTTCCTACAATGAGCAGTTCTTC. Residues: CASSPLAGSYNEQFF.